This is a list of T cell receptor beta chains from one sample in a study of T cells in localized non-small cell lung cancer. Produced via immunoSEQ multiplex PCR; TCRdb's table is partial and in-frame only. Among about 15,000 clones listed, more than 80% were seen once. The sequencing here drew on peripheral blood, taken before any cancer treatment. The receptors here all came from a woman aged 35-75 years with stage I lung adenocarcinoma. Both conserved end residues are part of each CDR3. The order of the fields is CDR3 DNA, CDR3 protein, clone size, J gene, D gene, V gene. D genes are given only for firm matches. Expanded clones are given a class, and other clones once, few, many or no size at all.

TGTGCCACCAGCAGAACCTCCGGGACTAGCGGGACGGGGTACCAAGAGACCCAGTACTTC CATSRTSGTSGTGYQETQYF - TRBJ2-5 TRBD2 TRBV15
TGTGCCAGCAGCTTAACTCAAACAGATACGCAGTATTTT CASSLTQTDTQYF - TRBJ2-3 - TRBV7-3
TGTGCCAGCAGCACGCGGACGGGATACAATGAGCAGTTCTTC CASSTRTGYNEQFF few TRBJ2-1 - TRBV7-9
TGTGCCAGCAGCTTGGGTGACAGGGTGAATACTGAAGCTTTCTTT CASSLGDRVNTEAFF - TRBJ1-1 TRBD1 TRBV5-8
TGTGCCAGCAGTGTCGACAGGGGAGGGGAAAAACTGTTTTTT CASSVDRGGEKLFF - TRBJ1-4 TRBD1 TRBV6-4
TGTGCCAGCAGTGAAAAGAGGCACTACGAGCAGTACTTC CASSEKRHYEQYF - TRBJ2-7 - TRBV2
TGTGCCAGTAGTGTGACACTTAGTATGCCCTACGAGCAGTACTTC CASSVTLSMPYEQYF - TRBJ2-7 - TRBV19
TGTGCCAGTAGTAACAGGGGTGGCGACGAGCAGTACTTC CASSNRGGDEQYF - TRBJ2-7 TRBD1 TRBV19
TGCGCCAGCAGCTTGGCGGGGTCTCGAACAGATACGCAGTATTTT CASSLAGSRTDTQYF - TRBJ2-3 - TRBV5-1
TGTGCCAGCACCCCCCGGTTTAACTATGGCTACACCTTC CASTPRFNYGYTF - TRBJ1-2 - TRBV6-5
TGTGCCAGCAGCAAAGTCGGGCACCTAAACGAGACCTACAGAGATCCTAGCACAGATACGCAGTATTTT CASSKVGHLNETYRDPSTDTQYF - TRBJ2-3 - TRBV21-1
TGTGCCAGTAGTGCAACCTCAGGGATGGCTCGGTTAACTTTCTTT CASSATSGMARLTFF - TRBJ1-1 - TRBV19
TGTGCCAGCAGTTTGGTGCTCAGTTCCTCCTACGAGCAGTACTTC CASSLVLSSSYEQYF - TRBJ2-7 - TRBV28
TGCGCCAGCACCTTACAGGGTCTCACTGAAGCTTTCTTT CASTLQGLTEAFF - TRBJ1-1 - TRBV5-1
TGCGCCAGCAGTCAATCCGTGGCAGGGGGATCGTCCGGGGAGCTGTTTTTT CASSQSVAGGSSGELFF - TRBJ2-2 TRBD1 TRBV23-1
TGTGCCAGTAGTGGGCCCGGGACAGGGGACTATGGCTACACCTTC CASSGPGTGDYGYTF - TRBJ1-2 TRBD1 TRBV19
TGTGCCAGCAGCCCCCCCGGGACAGTCTACAATGAGCAGTTCTTC CASSPPGTVYNEQFF - TRBJ2-1 TRBD1 TRBV7-8
TGTGCCAGTAGTATGGCCAGGAACTATGGCTACACCTTC CASSMARNYGYTF - TRBJ1-2 - TRBV19
TGTGCCAGCAGTCAACAGGGGGCGGGGGAGCAGTACTTC CASSQQGAGEQYF - TRBJ2-7 TRBD1 TRBV11-3
TGTGCCACCAGCAGAGTGGCAGCAGGTGCAGATACGCAGTATTTT CATSRVAAGADTQYF once TRBJ2-3 - TRBV15
TGCAGCGTATATCGGGGTAGAGATTCTGAAGCTTTCTTT CSVYRGRDSEAFF - TRBJ1-1 - TRBV29-1
TGTGCCAGTCGGGTGGGCACCGGGGAGCTGTTTTTT CASRVGTGELFF - TRBJ2-2 - TRBV6-5
TGTGCCAGCAGCACCCAAGGGAGGGGCCCGTCCTACAATGAGCAGTTCTTC CASSTQGRGPSYNEQFF - TRBJ2-1 TRBD2 TRBV7-2
TGTGCCAGCAGCCCGGACAGATATAACTATGGCTACACCTTC CASSPDRYNYGYTF - TRBJ1-2 - TRBV7-6
TGTGCCAGCAGTTACAGGGAGGAGAACACTGAAGCTTTCTTT CASSYREENTEAFF once TRBJ1-1 - TRBV6-5
TGTGCCAGCGCGGGACAACTAATGCCCAACTATGGCTACACCTTC CASAGQLMPNYGYTF - TRBJ1-2 - TRBV6-1
TGTGCCACCAGCAGAGGGCGGGACAGGGACCTTGGTGAGCAGTTCTTC CATSRGRDRDLGEQFF - TRBJ2-1 TRBD1 TRBV15
TGTGCCAGCAGCGCTACAGGGGGCGTTTTTGGCTACACCTTC CASSATGGVFGYTF - TRBJ1-2 TRBD1 TRBV7-2
TGTGCCAGCCTTAGGGGGCAGGGAGCCTACGAGCAGTACTTC CASLRGQGAYEQYF - TRBJ2-7 TRBD1 TRBV2
TGTGCCAGCAGTCGGGCCCTAAACTATGGCTACACCTTC CASSRALNYGYTF - TRBJ1-2 - TRBV28
TGTGCCAGCAGCCCCCTTCCCCTTAATCAGCCCCAGCATTTT CASSPLPLNQPQHF - TRBJ1-5 - TRBV7-2
TGTGCCAGCAGGGAAATGGGGATCTATGGCTACACCTTC CASREMGIYGYTF - TRBJ1-2 - TRBV6-1
TGTGCCTGGAGTGCCGACCCGGGACGGGGTTCACCCCTCCACTTT CAWSADPGRGSPLHF - TRBJ1-6 - TRBV30
TGTGCCATCAAGGCCGGGTGGGGTGGCTACACCTTC CAIKAGWGGYTF - TRBJ1-2 - TRBV10-3
TGCGCCAGCAGGCGGGACAGGGAGACAGATACGCAGTATTTT CASRRDRETDTQYF - TRBJ2-3 TRBD1 TRBV5-1
TGTGCCAGCAGCTTGGACAGGAGAACCCCCTACGAGCAGTACTTC CASSLDRRTPYEQYF - TRBJ2-7 TRBD1 TRBV7-8
TGTGCCAGCAGCGTTTACGGCGGGGCCGGCACAGATACGCAGTATTTT CASSVYGGAGTDTQYF few TRBJ2-3 - TRBV9